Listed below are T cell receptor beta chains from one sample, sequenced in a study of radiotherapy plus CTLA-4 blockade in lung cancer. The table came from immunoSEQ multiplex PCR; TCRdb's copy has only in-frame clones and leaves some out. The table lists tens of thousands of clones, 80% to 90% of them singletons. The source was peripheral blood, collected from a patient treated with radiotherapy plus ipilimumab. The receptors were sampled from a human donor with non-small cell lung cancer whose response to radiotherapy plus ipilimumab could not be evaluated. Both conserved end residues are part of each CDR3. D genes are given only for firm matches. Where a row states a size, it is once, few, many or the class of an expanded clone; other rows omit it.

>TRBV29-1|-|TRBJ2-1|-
TGCAGCGTTGAGAGGGGGACCGGAGGGGCGGGAGTTGGGCAGTTCTTC
CSVERGTGGAGVGQFF
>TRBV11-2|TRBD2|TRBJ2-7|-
TGTGCCAGCAGCTTAGGTAGCGGGGGGACCTACGAGCAGTACTTC
CASSLGSGGTYEQYF
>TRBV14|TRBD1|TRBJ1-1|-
TGTGCCAGCAGGGGACAGGGGGCGACTGAAGCTTTCTTT
CASRGQGATEAFF
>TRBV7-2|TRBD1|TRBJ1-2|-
TGTGCCAGCAGCCGACAGGGAAACTATGGCTACACCTTC
CASSRQGNYGYTF
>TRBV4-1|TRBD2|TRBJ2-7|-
TGCGCCAGCAGCCAAGTGGGGACTAGCAACGAGCAGTACTTC
CASSQVGTSNEQYF
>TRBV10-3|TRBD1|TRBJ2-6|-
TGTGCCATCACCCAGGGGGTGGACTCTGGGGCCAACGTCCTGACTTTC
CAITQGVDSGANVLTF
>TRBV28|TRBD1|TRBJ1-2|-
TGTGCCAGCAGTTTTTTGCAAGACAGGGGAGGAGGCAACTTCTTC
CASSFLQDRGGGNFF
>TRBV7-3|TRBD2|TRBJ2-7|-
TGTGCCAGCAGCGAGCGCGGACTAGCGGCCCCCTACGAGCAGTACTTC
CASSERGLAAPYEQYF
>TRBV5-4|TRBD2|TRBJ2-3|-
TGTGCCAGCAGCTTGGTAGGAGAAGCGGGAGCAGGCACAGATACGCAGTATTTT
CASSLVGEAGAGTDTQYF
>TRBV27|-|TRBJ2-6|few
TGTGCCAGCAGTCTAGAGACCTCTGGGGCCAACGTCCTGACTTTC
CASSLETSGANVLTF
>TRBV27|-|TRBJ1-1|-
TGTGCCAGCAGTTTGGGGCCGAACACTGAAGCTTTCTTT
CASSLGPNTEAFF
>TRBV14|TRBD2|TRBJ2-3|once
TGTGCCAGCAGCCAAGATACCCGACTAGCTCGGGGCACAGATACGCAGTATTTT
CASSQDTRLARGTDTQYF
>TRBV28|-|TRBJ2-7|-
TGTGCCAGCAGTTTAAATGAACAGGAGACAGGGCAGTACTTC
CASSLNEQETGQYF
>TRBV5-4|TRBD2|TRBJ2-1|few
TGTGCCAGCAGCTTGGCCATTAGCGGGGGATACAATGAGCAGTTCTTC
CASSLAISGGYNEQFF
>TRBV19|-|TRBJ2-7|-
TGTGCCAGTAGTATCCGGGGTCCAGCCTACGAGCAGTACTTC
CASSIRGPAYEQYF
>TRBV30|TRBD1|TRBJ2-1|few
TGTGCCTGGAGTACTATGGCACAGGGGGGTGAGCAGTTCTTC
CAWSTMAQGGEQFF
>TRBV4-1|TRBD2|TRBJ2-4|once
TGCGCCAGCAGCCAAGAACACGGGAGGGTGAGCATTCAGTACTTC
CASSQEHGRVSIQYF
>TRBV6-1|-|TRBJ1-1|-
TGTGCCAGCAGTGTGAAGAGGCTGAACACTGAAGCTTTCTTT
CASSVKRLNTEAFF
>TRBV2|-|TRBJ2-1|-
TGTGCCAGCCTTTCGCGACAGATATTCAATGAGCAGTTCTTC
CASLSRQIFNEQFF
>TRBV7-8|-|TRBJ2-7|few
TGTGCCAGCAGCTTAGGGACAGCCTCCTACGAGCAGTACTTC
CASSLGTASYEQYF
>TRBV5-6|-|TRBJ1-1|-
TGTGCCAGCAGCTCCGGACAGCCACATTTAACTGAAGCTTTCTTT
CASSSGQPHLTEAFF
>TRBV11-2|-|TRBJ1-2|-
TGTGCCAGCAGCTTATTTGGGGACAATCCTAACTATGGCTACACCTTC
CASSLFGDNPNYGYTF
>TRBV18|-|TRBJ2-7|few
TGTGCCAGCTCAAACGGGAACGGGACACTATCATCAGCCTACGAGCAGTACTTC
CASSNGNGTLSSAYEQYF
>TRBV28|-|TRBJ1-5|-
TGTGCCAGCAGCCCCTACAATCAGCCCCAGCATTTT
CASSPYNQPQHF
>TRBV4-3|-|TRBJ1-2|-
TGCGCCAGCAGCCAAGATTCAACAGGACCCTATGGCTACACCTTC
CASSQDSTGPYGYTF
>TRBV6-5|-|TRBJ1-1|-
TGTGCCAGCAGTTACGATAGGACTTTCAACCCTGAAGCTTTCTTT
CASSYDRTFNPEAFF
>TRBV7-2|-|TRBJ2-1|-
TGTGCCAGCAGCTTTACAGCTTACAATGAGCAGTTCTTC
CASSFTAYNEQFF
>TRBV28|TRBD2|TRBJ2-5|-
TGTGCCAGCAGTCGGCCGGGGGGAGAGACCCAGTACTTC
CASSRPGGETQYF
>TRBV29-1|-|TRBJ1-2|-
TGCAGCGCCAATAGTCAAATAGGCTACACCTTC
CSANSQIGYTF
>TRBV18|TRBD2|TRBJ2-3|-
TGTGCCAGCTCCCCGGTGGGAGGGACCACAGATACGCAGTATTTT
CASSPVGGTTDTQYF
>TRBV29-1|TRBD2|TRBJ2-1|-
TGCAGCGTTGTACGGGCGGGAGACCGGTACAATGAGCAGTTCTTC
CSVVRAGDRYNEQFF
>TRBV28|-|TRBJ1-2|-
TGTGCCAGCAGGGAGGGCAACTATGGCTACACCTTC
CASREGNYGYTF
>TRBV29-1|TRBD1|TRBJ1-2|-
TGCAGCGGGGGGGACAGCTATGGCTACACCTTC
CSGGDSYGYTF
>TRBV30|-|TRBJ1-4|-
TGTGCCTGCCGATACCAGGCAACTAATGAAAAACTGTTTTTT
CACRYQATNEKLFF
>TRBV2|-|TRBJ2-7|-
TGTGCCAGCCCGAACCCGGCAAAAGGCAAGGAGACTAGTCACGACTACGAGCAGTACTTC
CASPNPAKGKETSHDYEQYF
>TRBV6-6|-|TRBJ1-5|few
TGTGCCAGCAATGGCCGGGACAATCAGCCCCAGCATTTT
CASNGRDNQPQHF
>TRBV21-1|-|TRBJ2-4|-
TGTGCCAGCAGCAAAGTGTTCCCGATTCAGTACTTC
CASSKVFPIQYF
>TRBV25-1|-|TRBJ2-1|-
TGTGCCAGCAGTGAATCAGAACAGGGGAGGAATGAGCAGTTCTTC
CASSESEQGRNEQFF
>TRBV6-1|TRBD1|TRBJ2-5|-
TGTGCCAGCAGTGTCTCCAGGGGGAGAGAGACCCAGTACTTC
CASSVSRGRETQYF
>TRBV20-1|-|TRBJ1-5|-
TGCAGTGCTTCTCCGGATCAGCCCCAGCATTTT
CSASPDQPQHF
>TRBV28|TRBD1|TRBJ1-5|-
TGTGCCAGCATCTACCGGGACAGGAGCAATCAGCCCCAGCATTTT
CASIYRDRSNQPQHF
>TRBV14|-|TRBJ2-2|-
TGTGCCAGCAGCCACCTGGGAGCGGGCGCCGGGGAGCTGTTTTTT
CASSHLGAGAGELFF
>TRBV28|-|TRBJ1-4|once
TGTGCCAGCAGTTTCCACGGGGGTAATGAAAAACTGTTTTTT
CASSFHGGNEKLFF
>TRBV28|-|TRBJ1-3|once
TGTGCCAGCAGTCCGCCCCAGGGGAGTTCTGGAAACACCATATATTTT
CASSPPQGSSGNTIYF
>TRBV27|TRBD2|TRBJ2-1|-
TGTGCCAGCAGTTGGAAACTAGCGGGAGGCTATGAGCAGTTCTTC
CASSWKLAGGYEQFF
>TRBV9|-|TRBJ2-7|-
TGTGCCAGCAGCGGAAGATCGTCACAATACGAGCAGTACTTC
CASSGRSSQYEQYF
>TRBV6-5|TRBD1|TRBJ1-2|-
TGTGCCAGCGGGACAGGGTCACTGAGTGGCTACACCTTC
CASGTGSLSGYTF
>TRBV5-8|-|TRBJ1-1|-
TGTGCCAGCAGCTTCGAGTCAGGGTTTGGTACTGAAGCTTTCTTT
CASSFESGFGTEAFF
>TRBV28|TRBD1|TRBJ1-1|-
TGTGCCAGCAGTGCAGGGGGATACCGTGAAGCTTTCTTT
CASSAGGYREAFF
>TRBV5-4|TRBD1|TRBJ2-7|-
TGTGCCAGCAGCCGGACAGGGCGTGCCGAGCAGTACTTC
CASSRTGRAEQYF
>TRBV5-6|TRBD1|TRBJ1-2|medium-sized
TGTGCCAGCAGCTACAACAGGGGGCTGTGGTATGGCTACACCTTC
CASSYNRGLWYGYTF
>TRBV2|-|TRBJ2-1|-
TGTGCCAGCAGGAAGGGCGTGAGCAGGGTCAATGAGCAGTTCTTC
CASRKGVSRVNEQFF
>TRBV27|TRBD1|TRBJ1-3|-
TGTGCCAGCAGTGGCGACAGGGCCTCTGGAAACACCATATATTTT
CASSGDRASGNTIYF
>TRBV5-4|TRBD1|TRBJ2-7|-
TGTGCCAGCAGTCAACAGGGGGCGTCCTACGAGCAGTACTTC
CASSQQGASYEQYF
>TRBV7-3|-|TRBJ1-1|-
TGTGCCAGCAGCCCAAAGATAGGGGCCCAGAACACTGAAGCTTTCTTT
CASSPKIGAQNTEAFF
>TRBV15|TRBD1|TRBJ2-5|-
TGTGCCACCAGCAGACACAGGGGGGAGGCAGAGACCCAGTACTTC
CATSRHRGEAETQYF
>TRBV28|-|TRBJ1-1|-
TGTGCCAGCAGTTATCAGGGGAACACTGAAGCTTTCTTT
CASSYQGNTEAFF
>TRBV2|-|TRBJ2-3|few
TGTGCCAGCAGTTCTGCGGGACAGAGCACAGATACGCAGTATTTT
CASSSAGQSTDTQYF
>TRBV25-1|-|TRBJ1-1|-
TGTGCCAGCAGTGTTATGGGGCTGAACACTGAAGCTTTCTTT
CASSVMGLNTEAFF